Below, 30 T cell receptor beta chains from the same sample are listed, as sequenced in a study of shared clonotypes between healthy human individuals. The repertoire was sequenced with immunoSEQ multiplex PCR; TCRdb's copy has only in-frame clones and lacks some. The repertoire holds approximately 500,000 clones, with around 96% as singletons. Source material: naive CD4+ T cells sorted from blood. The subset is: CD45RA+ positively selected. The receptor set was obtained from a woman aged 30 to 39 in good health.

In this sample, this clone turned up once. This rearrangement joins TRBV11-2 to TRBJ2-7; D remains unclear. The germline CDR1 and CDR2 sequences are SGHAT and FQNNGV. V lost 4 bases to trimming and J lost 2 bases, with 0 bases between them. The CDR3 contains 10 residues. The CDR3: CASSSYEQYF. CDR3 bases: TGTGCCAGCAGCTCCTACGAGCAGTACTTC.

The chain employs TRBV9 and TRBJ2-2; 13 positions agree with TRBD2. Germline CDR1 and CDR2: SGDLS and YYNGEE. The CDR3 consists of 17 residues. The V segment lost 4 bases and the J segment 4 bases; nucleotides outside the gene matches: 7. The CDR3 DNA reads as TGTGCCAGCAGCACTGGGACTAGCGGGATAACCACCGGGGAGCTGTTTTTT. This codes for CASSTGTSGITTGELFF.

The chain joins TRBV19 to TRBJ2-1; 7 bases fit TRBD2. With 4 bases clipped from V and 9 bases from J, the junction kept 18 bases outside the gene matches. The CDR3 length is 17 residues. From germline, CDR1 is LNHDA and CDR2 SQIVND (reference sequence). CDR3 in amino acids: CASSTNRPRLASPEQFF. CDR3 DNA: TGTGCCAGTAGTACAAATCGTCCGAGACTAGCTTCTCCTGAGCAGTTCTTC.

The rearrangement links TRBV5-6 to TRBJ2-7; 8 nucleotides line up with TRBD2. J gave up 4 bases and V 1 base, and 13 bases lay outside the gene matches. Germline V gives CDR1 SGHDT, CDR2 YYEEEE. The CDR3 totals 17 residues. In nucleotides, the CDR3 is TGTGCCAGCAGCTTGTACATTCGGGGACTAGAGAATTACGAGCAGTACTTC. Protein product: CASSLYIRGLENYEQYF.

The chain links TRBV6-6 to TRBJ2-7; TRBD1 aligns across 7 bases. The V and J ends lost 7 bases and 6 bases, in that order; junction bases with no gene match: 12. Germline CDR1 is MNHNY and CDR2 is SVGAGI (reference sequence). The CDR3 has 14 residues. The CDR3 sequence: CASKRQGTDGEQYF. In DNA form, the CDR3 reads TGTGCCAGCAAAAGACAGGGAACTGATGGCGAGCAGTACTTC.

The gene calls are TRBV27 and TRBJ1-1; TRBD1 is a possible D gene (5 bases). The V end was cut by 1 base, the J end by 8 bases, with 11 bases between. CDR1 and CDR2 from the germline V gene are MNHEY and SMNVEV (reference sequence). The CDR3 runs 13 residues. For the CDR3, the DNA is TGTGCCAGCAGTTTATATCAGGGAGGGGAAGCTTTCTTT. As protein: CASSLYQGGEAFF.

Remarks on this clone: Other DNA variants within this sample encode the same CDR3. The V gene is TRBV18, the J gene TRBJ2-1; 10 positions agree with TRBD1. This CDR3 region has 14 residues. Germline loops: CDR1 KGHSH, CDR2 LQKENI. Trimming took 1 base from V and 7 from J; bases not matched to a gene: 1. Here the CDR3 DNA reads TGTGCCAGCTCACCACGGACAGGGGGAAATGAGCAGTTCTTC. Translation: CASSPRTGGNEQFF.

This clone was counted once. This chain uses TRBV5-1 with TRBJ1-1, with D unresolved. CDR3 length equals 18 residues. V was cut by 2 bases and J by 0 bases, with 20 bases left in between. CDR1 is SGHRS, CDR2 YFSETQ, per germline. CDR3 bases: TGCGCCAGCAGCTTCTCCCCATCAGGACCGCTCATGAACACTGAAGCTTTCTTT. This translates into CASSFSPSGPLMNTEAFF.

The chain has TRBV28 and TRBJ2-7, with D perhaps matching TRBD1 (6 bases). The germline V and J ends were trimmed by 5 bases and 4 bases, with 18 bases remaining between them. Germline CDR1 and CDR2: MDHEN and SYDVKM. The CDR3 has 15 residues. CDR3 DNA: TGTGCCAGCAGTCCGCACCAGGACAGAACTTACGAGCAGTACTTC. Protein sequence: CASSPHQDRTYEQYF. Complete variable domain (other parts from reference TRBV28 and TRBJ2-7): DVKVTQSSRYLVKRTGEKVFLECVQDMDHENMFWYRQDPGLGLRLIYFSYDVKMKEKGDIPEGYSVSREKKERFSLILESASTNQTSMYLCASSPHQDRTYEQYFGPGTRLTVT.

This chain joins TRBV10-2 and TRBJ1-3, with D unresolved. With 6 bases removed from V and 4 bases from J, the gap between germline ends came to 16 bases. In germline, CDR1 is WSHSY, CDR2 SAAADI. This CDR3 is built from 15 residues. This CDR3 reads CASSLGSERGNTIYF. In DNA form, the CDR3 reads TGCGCCAGCAGCCTTGGGTCCGAACGAGGAAACACCATATATTTT.

This chain links TRBV6-5 with TRBJ2-2; 8 bases align to TRBD1. CDR1 and CDR2 (germline): MNHEY, SVGAGI. The length of the CDR3 is 15 residues. Trimming cost V 3 bases and J 9 bases; bases outside gene matches: 9. This CDR3 reads CASSYYGTGRWELFF. DNA of the CDR3: TGTGCCAGCAGTTATTACGGGACAGGAAGGTGGGAGCTGTTTTTT.

This clone was detected only once. The J gene is TRBJ2-6, the V gene TRBV19; the D gene could be TRBD1 or TRBD2 (8 bases each). The germline V gene encodes CDR1 LNHDA and CDR2 SQIVND (reference sequence). The CDR3 has 20 residues. Trimming removed 5 bases from V and 0 bases from J, with 23 bases in between. CDR3 protein: CASSLPRGGTGVSGANVLTF. The CDR3, as DNA: TGTGCCAGTAGTCTACCCCGGGGGGGGACAGGAGTCTCTGGGGCCAACGTCCTGACTTTC.

A word on this clone: Other nucleotide sequences in the sample specify the same CDR3. V and J are TRBV2 and TRBJ1-2; 8 bases align to TRBD1. CDR1 is SNHLY, CDR2 FYNNEI, per germline. The CDR3 loop spans 13 amino acids. With V trimmed by 2 bases and J by 5 bases, 1 base remained unmatched. The CDR3 DNA reads TGTGCCAGCAGTGAACAGGGGGCGTATGGCTACACCTTC. Amino acid sequence: CASSEQGAYGYTF.

The chain links TRBV18 to TRBJ1-5, with D possibly matching TRBD1 (5 bases). Trimming took off 3 bases at V and 5 bases at J, with 11 bases between the two ends. The CDR3 covers 14 residues. Germline values: CDR1 KGHSH, CDR2 LQKENI. CDR3 sequence (DNA): TGTGCCAGCTCACCTAGCACAGGACATCAGCCCCAGCATTTT. It encodes CASSPSTGHQPQHF.

The rearrangement links TRBV28 to TRBJ2-3; possibly TRBD1 for D (6 bases). V lost 8 bases and J lost 0, with 18 bases in between. CDR3 length equals 16 residues. Germline V gives CDR1 MDHEN, CDR2 SYDVKM. The CDR3 DNA is TGTGCCAGCGGGCCCGGATGGGGACAAAGCACAGATACGCAGTATTTT. The encoded protein is CASGPGWGQSTDTQYF.

The chain links TRBV15 to TRBJ2-2; possibly TRBD1 or TRBD2 for D (5 bases each). In germline, CDR1 is LNHNV, CDR2 YYDKDF (reference sequence). This CDR3 comprises 13 residues. Trimming left V 1 base short and J 5 bases short, with 5 bases between. This CDR3 reads CATSRGGTGELFF. The CDR3 DNA reads as TGTGCCACCAGCAGAGGGGGGACCGGGGAGCTGTTTTTT.

V usage is TRBV11-2 and J usage is TRBJ2-7; D remains unclear. CDR1 and CDR2 (germline): SGHAT, FQNNGV. The V gene lost 3 bases and the J gene lost 4 bases, with 16 bases spanning the gap. This CDR3 has 15 residues. For the CDR3, the DNA is TGTGCCAGCAGCTTCCACAGCCCAGCTGGGTACGAGCAGTACTTC. Protein product: CASSFHSPAGYEQYF.

The chain has TRBV5-1 and TRBJ1-1, with 8 bases aligning to TRBD1. V was pared by 3 bases and J by 4 bases, with 11 bases of the junction left unmatched. Germline CDR1 and CDR2: SGHRS and YFSETQ. The CDR3 runs to 16 residues. The CDR3 DNA reads TGCGCCAGCAGCTGGGGAGAATCAGGGGGCGGCACTGAAGCTTTCTTT. It encodes CASSWGESGGGTEAFF.

The CDR3 reads CASSRATSGSDTQYF. CDR3 coding DNA: TGTGCCAGCAGCCGAGCGACTAGCGGGTCAGATACGCAGTATTTT. The J gene is TRBJ2-3, the V gene TRBV28; TRBD2 agrees at 10 bases. The germline V gene has CDR1 MDHEN and CDR2 SYDVKM. Unmatched junction bases numbered 7, after V lost 6 bases and J lost 4 bases. CDR3 size: 15 residues. The full variable domain, its missing parts supplied by reference TRBV28 and TRBJ2-3, is DVKVTQSSRYLVKRTGEKVFLECVQDMDHENMFWYRQDPGLGLRLIYFSYDVKMKEKGDIPEGYSVSREKKERFSLILESASTNQTSMYLCASSRATSGSDTQYFGPGTRLTVL.

This sequence joins TRBV27 and TRBJ2-2; 11 positions agree with TRBD2. The CDR3 consists of 15 residues. Germline V lookup: CDR1 MNHEY, CDR2 SMNVEV (reference sequence). J lost 0 bases, V lost 6 bases, and 0 bases had no gene match. The CDR3 is CASRLAGANTGELFF. In DNA form, the CDR3 reads TGTGCCAGCAGACTAGCGGGGGCGAACACCGGGGAGCTGTTTTTT.

V gene TRBV2 combines with J gene TRBJ1-2; no firm D call. Germline CDR1 and CDR2: SNHLY and FYNNEI. Trimming pared 8 bases from V and 5 bases from J, leaving 12 bases between. The CDR3 spans 12 residues. The CDR3 DNA reads as TGTGCCAGCTCCCTGACGGAATATGGCTACACCTTC. This encodes CASSLTEYGYTF.

The chain links TRBV19 to TRBJ2-7; D is tentatively TRBD1 or TRBD2 (6 bases each). Germline CDR1 and CDR2: LNHDA and SQIVND (reference sequence). CDR3 length equals 16 residues. Trimming took off 2 bases at V and 3 bases at J, with 17 bases between the two ends. CDR3 DNA: TGTGCCAGTAGTATACCGGGGGCTCGGCAGTTCTACGAGCAGTACTTC. Translated, it gives CASSIPGARQFYEQYF. Using reference TRBV19 and TRBJ2-7 for the parts outside the CDR3, the full variable domain is DGGITQSPKYLFRKEGQNVTLSCEQNLNHDAMYWYRQDPGQGLRLIYYSQIVNDFQKGDIAEGYSVSREKKESFPLTVTSAQKNPTAFYLCASSIPGARQFYEQYFGPGTRLTVT.

The CDR3 nucleotides read TGCGCCAGCAGCTCTACAACCGGGACAGAACAAAACTACGAGCAGTACTTC. As protein: CASSSTTGTEQNYEQYF. V gene TRBV5-1 combines with J gene TRBJ2-7; 7 bases agree with TRBD1. J gave up 3 bases and V 3 bases, and 15 bases lay outside the gene matches. This CDR3 comprises 17 residues. Germline-derived CDR1 and CDR2 are SGHRS and YFSETQ.

The V call is TRBV25-1, the J call TRBJ2-3; no clear D gene. The CDR3 runs 13 residues. Between the trimmed V and J ends, which lost 6 bases and 1 base, there was a span of 8 bases. Germline V lookup: CDR1 MGHDK, CDR2 SYGVNS. The CDR3 nucleotides are TGTGCCAGCAGGGTTCAGGGCACAGATACGCAGTATTTT. Its translation: CASRVQGTDTQYF.

The chain has TRBV2 and TRBJ2-7; D ambiguous. V dropped 10 bases and J dropped 0 bases, with 7 bases sitting between them. The CDR3 has 11 residues. Germline CDR1 is SNHLY and CDR2 is FYNNEI. CDR3 nucleotides: TGTGCCACCAAATTCTCCTACGAGCAGTACTTC. Protein: CATKFSYEQYF. The full variable domain, its missing parts supplied by reference TRBV2 and TRBJ2-7, is EPEVTQTPSHQVTQMGQEVILRCVPISNHLYFYWYRQILGQKVEFLVSFYNNEISEKSEIFDDQFSVERPDGSNFTLKIRSTKLEDSAMYFCATKFSYEQYFGPGTRLTVT.

The chain is built from TRBV18 and TRBJ1-2, with D perhaps TRBD1 (6 bases). The CDR3 loop spans 15 amino acids. Between the trimmed V and J ends, which lost 5 bases and 2 bases, there was a span of 15 bases. Germline V CDR1 and CDR2: KGHSH, LQKENI. As DNA, the CDR3 is TGTGCCAGCTCAAAGAACAGGGAGAACAACTATGGCTACACCTTC. Amino acid sequence: CASSKNRENNYGYTF.

The V and J genes are TRBV6-1 and TRBJ2-5, with 9 bases identical to TRBD1. V lost 10 bases and J lost 7; bases outside the gene matches: 16. The CDR3 covers 15 residues. Germline CDR1 is MNHNS and CDR2 is SASEGT. The CDR3 region is CATGTGINPPLTQYF. The CDR3, as DNA: TGTGCCACGGGGACAGGGATAAACCCGCCGCTGACCCAGTACTTC.

The chain joins TRBV18 to TRBJ2-1; D unclear. There are 14 residues in the CDR3. V lost 6 bases, J lost 4 bases, and 13 bases lay in between. Per germline, CDR1 KGHSH and CDR2 LQKENI. The CDR3 is CASSLEADYNEQFF. The CDR3, as DNA: TGTGCCAGCTCCCTGGAAGCAGATTACAATGAGCAGTTCTTC.

V gene TRBV7-9 combines with J gene TRBJ2-7; 10 nucleotides match TRBD1. The CDR3 spans 16 residues. Per germline, CDR1 SEHNR and CDR2 FQNEAQ (reference sequence). V lost 5 bases, J lost 7 bases, and 14 bases stayed unmatched. Here the CDR3 DNA reads TGTGCCAGCAGCCAGGGGAGGACAGGGGGTGAACGAGAGCAGTACTTC. Protein product: CASSQGRTGGEREQYF.

This clone was observed once. This sequence joins TRBV27 and TRBJ2-2, with a tentative D call TRBD2 (5 bases). The germline gives CDR1 MNHEY, CDR2 SMNVEV (reference sequence). V dropped 5 bases and J dropped 1 base, with 11 bases sitting between them. CDR3 length: 15 residues. The CDR3 nucleotides read TGTGCCAGCAGTCCGACGGGGATGAACACCGGGGAGCTGTTTTTT. Amino acids: CASSPTGMNTGELFF.